Below, 8 T cell receptor beta chains from the same sample are listed, as sequenced in a study of blood T cell repertoires in COVID-19. Clones were read by immunoSEQ multiplex PCR, and TCRdb kept only the in-frame ones, dropping some. Here the sample spans around 160,000 clones, 80% to 85% being singletons. Sequencing input: peripheral blood. The receptors originated from a human donor in a cohort sampled during active COVID-19.

This sequence joins TRBV28 and TRBJ2-4, with 8 bases identical to TRBD2. Germline V gives CDR1 MDHEN, CDR2 SYDVKM. The ends lost 7 bases at V and 2 bases at J; junction bases unmatched: 4. The CDR3 covers 14 residues. This CDR3 reads CASIRGGSKNIQYF. CDR3 bases: TGTGCCAGCATACGGGGGGGGTCCAAAAACATTCAGTACTTC.

For this clone: Other DNA sequences in the sample encode the same CDR3. The rearrangement joins TRBV18 to TRBJ1-1, with TRBD1 as a possible D gene (6 bases). The CDR3 sequence is 14 residues long. The germline CDR1 and CDR2 sequences are KGHSH and LQKENI. V gave up 2 bases and J gave up 1 base, with 8 bases separating them. The DNA for the CDR3 is TGTGCCAGCTCACCAGGGACATCGAACACTGAAGCTTTCTTT. It specifies CASSPGTSNTEAFF. The full variable domain, with the rest looked up from reference TRBV18 and TRBJ1-1, is NAGVMQNPRHLVRRRGQEARLRCSPMKGHSHVYWYRQLPEEGLKFMVYLQKENIIDESGMPKERFSAEFPKEGPSILRIQQVVRGDSAAYFCASSPGTSNTEAFFGQGTRLTVV.

This CDR3 is CASRNREDYGYTF. For the CDR3, the DNA is TGTGCCAGCAGAAACAGGGAAGACTATGGCTACACCTTC. The gene calls are TRBV6-4 and TRBJ1-2; perhaps TRBD1 as D (6 bases). The CDR3 is 13 residues long. CDR1 MRHNA and CDR2 SNTAGT come from the germline V gene. V was trimmed by 6 bases and J by 3 bases, leaving 11 bases between them.

The chain has TRBV27 and TRBJ2-5, with 12 nucleotides matching TRBD2. From germline, CDR1 is MNHEY and CDR2 SMNVEV (reference sequence). After removal of 5 bases from V and 2 bases from J, the junction contained 15 bases not matched to a gene. CDR3 length equals 19 residues. In DNA form, the CDR3 reads TGTGCCAGCAGTCCCCGGACTAGCGGGGTGGAGGGCTATCAAGAGACCCAGTACTTC. Translated: CASSPRTSGVEGYQETQYF.

By share of the sample, this clone is medium-sized. The chain links TRBV6-2 or TRBV6-3 to TRBJ2-3, with D possibly called TRBD1 or TRBD2 (7 bases each). Trimming shortened V by 7 bases and J by 1 base, and 15 bases separated the two germline ends. CDR3 length: 15 amino acids. CDR1 is MNHEY, CDR2 SVGEGT, per germline. In nucleotides, the CDR3 is TGTGCCAGCACCCCAGGGGGGGATGGCACAGATACGCAGTATTTT. This sequence encodes CASTPGGDGTDTQYF.

The sample holds many counts of this clone. This chain uses TRBV7-9 with TRBJ2-7; the match to TRBD1 covers 7 bases. V shed 1 base, J shed 7 bases, and the junction held 7 bases outside the gene matches. Germline V gene sequence: CDR1 SEHNR, CDR2 FQNEAQ (reference sequence). The CDR3 is 14 amino acids. CDR3 coding DNA: TGTGCCAGCAGCTTAGGCGACAGGGTCAGGGAGCAGTACTTC. Translating it yields CASSLGDRVREQYF.

In regard to this clone: The sample carries other DNA sequences with the same CDR3. The rearrangement uses TRBV19 and TRBJ1-5; the match to TRBD1 covers 11 bases. CDR3 length: 15 amino acids. Trimming at V came to 6 bases and at J to 4 bases, leaving 5 bases not matched to a gene. Germline values: CDR1 LNHDA, CDR2 SQIVND (reference sequence). In nucleotides, the CDR3 is TGTGCCAGTAGATCCGGGACAGGGGGTAATCAGCCCCAGCATTTT. This translates into CASRSGTGGNQPQHF.

V gene TRBV6-1 combines with J gene TRBJ1-5; D is uncertain. Germline CDR1 reads MNHNS; CDR2 reads SASEGT. Trimming took 0 bases from V and 5 from J, leaving 14 bases between them. The CDR3 loop spans 16 amino acids. Written as DNA, the CDR3 is TGTGCCAGCAGTGAAGCGGCCGGGAGCTGGGATCAGCCCCAGCATTTT. Translating it yields CASSEAAGSWDQPQHF.